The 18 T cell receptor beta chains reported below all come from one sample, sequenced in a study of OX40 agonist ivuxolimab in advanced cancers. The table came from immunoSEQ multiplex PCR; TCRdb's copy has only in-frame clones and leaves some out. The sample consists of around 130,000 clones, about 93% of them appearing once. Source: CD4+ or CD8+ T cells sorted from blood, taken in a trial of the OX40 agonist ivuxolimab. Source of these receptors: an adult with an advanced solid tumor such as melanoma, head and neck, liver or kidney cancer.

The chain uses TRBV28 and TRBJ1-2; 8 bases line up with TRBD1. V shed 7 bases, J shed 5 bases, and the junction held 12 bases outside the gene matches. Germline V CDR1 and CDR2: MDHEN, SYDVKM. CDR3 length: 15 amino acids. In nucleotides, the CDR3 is TGTGCCAGCACCCTGGGTGGACAGGGTTGGTATGGCTACACCTTC. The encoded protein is CASTLGGQGWYGYTF.

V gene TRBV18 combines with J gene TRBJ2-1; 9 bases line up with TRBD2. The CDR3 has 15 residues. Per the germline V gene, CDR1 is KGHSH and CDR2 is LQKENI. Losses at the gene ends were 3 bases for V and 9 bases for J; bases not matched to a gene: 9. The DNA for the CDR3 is TGTGCCAGCTCACCGGGGACTAGCAGCGAGGGTGAGCAGTTCTTC. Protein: CASSPGTSSEGEQFF. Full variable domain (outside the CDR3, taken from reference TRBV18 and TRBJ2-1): NAGVMQNPRHLVRRRGQEARLRCSPMKGHSHVYWYRQLPEEGLKFMVYLQKENIIDESGMPKERFSAEFPKEGPSILRIQQVVRGDSAAYFCASSPGTSSEGEQFFGPGTRLTVL.

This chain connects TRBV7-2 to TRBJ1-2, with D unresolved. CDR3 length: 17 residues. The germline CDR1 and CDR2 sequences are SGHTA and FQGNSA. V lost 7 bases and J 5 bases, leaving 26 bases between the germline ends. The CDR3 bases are TGTGCCAGCAACTTCCATCGGGGAGGAGGGCGGAGTTATGGCTACACCTTC. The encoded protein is CASNFHRGGGRSYGYTF.

The CDR3 DNA sequence: TGTGCCAGTAGTACCGGGACAGCGGATGAAAAACTGTTTTTT. This encodes CASSTGTADEKLFF. The V and J genes are TRBV19 and TRBJ1-4, with 7 bases lining up with TRBD1. The CDR3 has 14 residues. V was clipped by 4 bases and J by 6 bases; unmatched bases: 5. CDR1 is LNHDA and CDR2 is SQIVND in the germline V gene (reference sequence). Combining the CDR3 with reference TRBV19 and TRBJ1-4 gives the whole variable domain DGGITQSPKYLFRKEGQNVTLSCEQNLNHDAMYWYRQDPGQGLRLIYYSQIVNDFQKGDIAEGYSVSREKKESFPLTVTSAQKNPTAFYLCASSTGTADEKLFFGSGTQLSVL.

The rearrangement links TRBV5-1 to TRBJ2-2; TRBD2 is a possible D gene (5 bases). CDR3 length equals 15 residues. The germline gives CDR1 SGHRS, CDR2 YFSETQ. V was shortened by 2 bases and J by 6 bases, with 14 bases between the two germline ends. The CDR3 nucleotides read TGCGCCAGCAGCTTAGGAACTAGTGGCTCCGGGGAGCTGTTTTTT. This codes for CASSLGTSGSGELFF. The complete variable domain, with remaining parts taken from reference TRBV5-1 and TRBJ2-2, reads KAGVTQTPRYLIKTRGQQVTLSCSPISGHRSVSWYQQTPGQGLQFLFEYFSETQRNKGNFPGRFSGRQFSNSRSEMNVSTLELGDSALYLCASSLGTSGSGELFFGEGSRLTVL.

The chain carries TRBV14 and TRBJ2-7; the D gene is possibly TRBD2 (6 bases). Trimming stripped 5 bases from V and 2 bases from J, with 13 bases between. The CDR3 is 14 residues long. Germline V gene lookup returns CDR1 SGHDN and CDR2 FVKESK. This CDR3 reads CASSGRDFAYEQYF. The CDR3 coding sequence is TGTGCCAGCAGCGGCCGGGACTTCGCCTACGAGCAGTACTTC.

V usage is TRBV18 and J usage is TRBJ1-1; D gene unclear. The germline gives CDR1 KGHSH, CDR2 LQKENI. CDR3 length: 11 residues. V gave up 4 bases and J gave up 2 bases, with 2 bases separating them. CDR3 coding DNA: TGTGCCAGCTCACTTAACACTGAAGCTTTCTTT. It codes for CASSLNTEAFF.

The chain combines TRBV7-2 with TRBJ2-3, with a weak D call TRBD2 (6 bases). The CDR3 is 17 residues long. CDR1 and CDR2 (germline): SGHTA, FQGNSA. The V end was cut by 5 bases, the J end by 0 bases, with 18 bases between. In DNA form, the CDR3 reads TGTGCCAGCAGCAACCGACTAGGAGGGGAAAGCACAGATACGCAGTATTTT. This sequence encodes CASSNRLGGESTDTQYF. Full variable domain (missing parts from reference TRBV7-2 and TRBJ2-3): GAGVSQSPSNKVTEKGKDVELRCDPISGHTALYWYRQSLGQGLEFLIYFQGNSAPDKSGLPSDRFSAERTGGSVSTLTIQRTQQEDSAVYLCASSNRLGGESTDTQYFGPGTRLTVL.

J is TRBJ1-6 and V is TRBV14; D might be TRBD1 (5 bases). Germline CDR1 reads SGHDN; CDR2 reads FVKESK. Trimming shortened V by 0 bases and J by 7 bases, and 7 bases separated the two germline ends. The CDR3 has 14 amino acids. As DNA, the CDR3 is TGTGCCAGCAGCCAAGATTGGGGGAATTCACCCCTCCACTTT. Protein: CASSQDWGNSPLHF. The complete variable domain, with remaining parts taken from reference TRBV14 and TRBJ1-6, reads EAGVTQFPSHSVIEKGQTVTLRCDPISGHDNLYWYRRVMGKEIKFLLHFVKESKQDESGMPNNRFLAERTGGTYSTLKVQPAELEDSGVYFCASSQDWGNSPLHFGNGTRLTVT.

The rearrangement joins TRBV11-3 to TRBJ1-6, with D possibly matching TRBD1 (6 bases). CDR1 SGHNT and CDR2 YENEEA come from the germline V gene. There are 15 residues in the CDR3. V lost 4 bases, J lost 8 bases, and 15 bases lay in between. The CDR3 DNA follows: TGTGCCAGCAGCTCCGGCGGGGGCAATGATTCACCCCTCCACTTT. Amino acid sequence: CASSSGGGNDSPLHF.

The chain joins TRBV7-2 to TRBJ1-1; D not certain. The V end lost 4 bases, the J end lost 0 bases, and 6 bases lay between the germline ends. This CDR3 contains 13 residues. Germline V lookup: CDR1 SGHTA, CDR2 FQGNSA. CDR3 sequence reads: CASSSRVNTEAFF. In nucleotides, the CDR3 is TGTGCCAGCAGCTCCCGGGTGAACACTGAAGCTTTCTTT.

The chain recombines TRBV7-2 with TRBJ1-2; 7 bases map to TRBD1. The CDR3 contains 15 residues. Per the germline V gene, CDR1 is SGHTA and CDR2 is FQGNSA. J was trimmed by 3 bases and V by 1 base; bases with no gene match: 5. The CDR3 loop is CASSLERGRDYGYTF. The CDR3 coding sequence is TGTGCCAGCAGCTTAGAGAGGGGGCGAGACTATGGCTACACCTTC.

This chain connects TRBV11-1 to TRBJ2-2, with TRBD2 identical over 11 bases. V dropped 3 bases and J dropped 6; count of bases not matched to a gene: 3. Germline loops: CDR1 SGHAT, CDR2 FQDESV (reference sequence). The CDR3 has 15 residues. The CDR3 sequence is CASSFSGGAAGELFF. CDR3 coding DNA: TGTGCCAGCAGCTTTAGCGGGGGGGCCGCCGGGGAGCTGTTTTTT.

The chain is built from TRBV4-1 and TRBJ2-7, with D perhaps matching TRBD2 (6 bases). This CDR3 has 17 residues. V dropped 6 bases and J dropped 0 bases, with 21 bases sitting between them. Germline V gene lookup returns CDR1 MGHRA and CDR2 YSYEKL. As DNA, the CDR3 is TGCGCCAGCAGTCAGCAATATCTAGCGTCGAGCTCCTACGAGCAGTACTTC. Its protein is CASSQQYLASSSYEQYF.

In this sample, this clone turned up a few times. The CDR3 sequence is CASSLAASGGAIQETQYF. The DNA for the CDR3 is TGTGCCAGCAGCTTAGCGGCTAGCGGGGGGGCGATCCAAGAGACCCAGTACTTC. This chain joins TRBV7-2 and TRBJ2-5; 12 bases agree with TRBD2. CDR3 length: 18 residues. J lost 1 base, V lost 0 bases, and 6 bases had no gene match. Per the germline V gene, CDR1 is SGHTA and CDR2 is FQGNSA.

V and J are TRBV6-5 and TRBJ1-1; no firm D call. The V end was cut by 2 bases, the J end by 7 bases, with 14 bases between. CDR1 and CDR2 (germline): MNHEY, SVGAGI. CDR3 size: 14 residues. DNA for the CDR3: TGTGCCAGCAGTTACCGTGTAGAGACCAATGAAGCTTTCTTT. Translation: CASSYRVETNEAFF.

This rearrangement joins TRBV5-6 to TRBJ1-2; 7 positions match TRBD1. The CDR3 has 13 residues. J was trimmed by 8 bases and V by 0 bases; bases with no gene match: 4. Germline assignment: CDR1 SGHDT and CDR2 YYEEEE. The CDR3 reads CASSLGQGGGYTF. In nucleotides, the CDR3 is TGTGCCAGCAGCTTGGGACAGGGAGGCGGCTACACCTTC.

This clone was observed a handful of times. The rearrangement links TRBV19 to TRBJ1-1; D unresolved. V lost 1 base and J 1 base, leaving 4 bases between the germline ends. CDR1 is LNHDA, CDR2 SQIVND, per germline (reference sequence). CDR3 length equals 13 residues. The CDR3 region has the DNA TGTGCCAGTAGTATAGGAGGGAACACTGAAGCTTTCTTT. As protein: CASSIGGNTEAFF.